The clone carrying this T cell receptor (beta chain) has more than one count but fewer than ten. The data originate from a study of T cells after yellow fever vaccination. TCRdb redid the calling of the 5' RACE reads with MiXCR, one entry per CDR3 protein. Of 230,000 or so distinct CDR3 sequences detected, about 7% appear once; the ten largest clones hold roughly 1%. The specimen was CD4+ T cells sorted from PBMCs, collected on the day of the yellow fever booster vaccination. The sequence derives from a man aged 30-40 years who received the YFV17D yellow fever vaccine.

This chain's CDR3 is CSARDTNNSPLHF. The CDR3 DNA reads as TGCAGTGCTAGGGACACCAATAATTCACCCCTCCACTTT. The chain recombines TRBV20-1 with TRBJ1-6; a weak D match, TRBD1 (5 bases). This CDR3 is 13 amino acids long. Per germline, CDR1 DFQATT and CDR2 SNEGSKA (reference sequence). With 3 bases removed from V and 5 bases from J, the gap between germline ends came to 8 bases.